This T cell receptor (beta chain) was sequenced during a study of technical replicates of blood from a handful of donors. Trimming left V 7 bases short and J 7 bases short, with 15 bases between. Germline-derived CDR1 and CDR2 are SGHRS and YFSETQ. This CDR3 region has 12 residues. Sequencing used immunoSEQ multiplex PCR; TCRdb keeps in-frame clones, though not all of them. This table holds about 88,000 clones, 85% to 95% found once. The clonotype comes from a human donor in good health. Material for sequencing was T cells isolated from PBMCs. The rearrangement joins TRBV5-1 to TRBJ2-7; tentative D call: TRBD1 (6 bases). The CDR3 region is CASHTGRREQYF. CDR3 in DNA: TGCGCCAGCCATACAGGGCGGCGAGAGCAGTACTTC.